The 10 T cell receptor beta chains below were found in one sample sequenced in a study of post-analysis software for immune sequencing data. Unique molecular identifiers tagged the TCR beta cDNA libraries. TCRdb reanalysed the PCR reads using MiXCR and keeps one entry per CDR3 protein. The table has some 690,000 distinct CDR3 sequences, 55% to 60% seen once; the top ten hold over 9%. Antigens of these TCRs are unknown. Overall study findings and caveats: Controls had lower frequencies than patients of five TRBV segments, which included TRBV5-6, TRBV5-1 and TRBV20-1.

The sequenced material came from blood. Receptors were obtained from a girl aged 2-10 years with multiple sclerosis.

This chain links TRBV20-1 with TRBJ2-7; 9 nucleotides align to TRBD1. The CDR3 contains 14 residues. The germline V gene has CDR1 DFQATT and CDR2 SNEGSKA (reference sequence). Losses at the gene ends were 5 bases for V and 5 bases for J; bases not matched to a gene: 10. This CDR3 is CSALPGQGGDEQYF. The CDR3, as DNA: TGCAGTGCTCTGCCGGGACAGGGTGGCGACGAGCAGTACTTC.

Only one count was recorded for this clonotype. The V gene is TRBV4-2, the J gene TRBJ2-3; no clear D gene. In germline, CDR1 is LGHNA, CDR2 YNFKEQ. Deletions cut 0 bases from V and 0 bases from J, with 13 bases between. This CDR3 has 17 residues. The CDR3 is CASSQERRGTSTDTQYF. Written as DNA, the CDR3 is TGTGCCAGCAGCCAAGAAAGGAGAGGAACTAGCACAGATACGCAGTATTTT.

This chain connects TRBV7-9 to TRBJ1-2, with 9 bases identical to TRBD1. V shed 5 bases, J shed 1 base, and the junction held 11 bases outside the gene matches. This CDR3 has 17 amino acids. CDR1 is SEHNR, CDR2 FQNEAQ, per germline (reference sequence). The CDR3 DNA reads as TGTGCCAGCAGCGGCACACTTCGACAGGGGGTTAACTATGGCTACACCTTC. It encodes CASSGTLRQGVNYGYTF.

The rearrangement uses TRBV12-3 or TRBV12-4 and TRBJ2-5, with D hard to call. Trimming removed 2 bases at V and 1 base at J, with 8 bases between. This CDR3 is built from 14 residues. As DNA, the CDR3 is TGTGCCAGCAGTTTAAACAGCCTCCAAGAGACCCAGTACTTC. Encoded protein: CASSLNSLQETQYF.

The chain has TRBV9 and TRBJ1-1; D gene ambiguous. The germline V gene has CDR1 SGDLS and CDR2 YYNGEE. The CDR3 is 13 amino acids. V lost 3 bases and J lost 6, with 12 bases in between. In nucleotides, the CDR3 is TGTGCCAGCAGCGCGGACCCGAAGGCTGAAGCTTTCTTT. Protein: CASSADPKAEAFF.

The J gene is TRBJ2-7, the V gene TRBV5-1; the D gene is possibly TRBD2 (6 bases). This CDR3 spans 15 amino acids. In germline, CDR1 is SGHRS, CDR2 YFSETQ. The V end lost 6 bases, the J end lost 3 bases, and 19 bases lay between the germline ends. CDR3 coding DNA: TGCGCCAGCACCTCCCCGGACACCGGGGGCTACGAGCAGTACTTC. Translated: CASTSPDTGGYEQYF.

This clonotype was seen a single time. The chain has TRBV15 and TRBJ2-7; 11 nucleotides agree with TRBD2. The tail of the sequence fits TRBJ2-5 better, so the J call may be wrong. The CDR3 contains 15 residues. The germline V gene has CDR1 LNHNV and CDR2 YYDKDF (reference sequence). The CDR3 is CATSRELAGVETQYF. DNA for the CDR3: TGTGCCACCAGCAGAGAACTAGCGGGAGTAGAGACCCAGTACTTC.

The CDR3 nucleotides are TGTGCCAGCAGTACCGGGGCACCCCAAGAGACCCAGTACTTC. Translated, it gives CASSTGAPQETQYF. The chain carries TRBV6-6 and TRBJ2-5; either TRBD1 or TRBD2 may fit D (5 bases each). CDR3 length equals 14 residues. CDR1 is MNHNY, CDR2 SVGAGI, per germline (reference sequence). V was clipped by 5 bases and J by 1 base, with 11 bases between them.

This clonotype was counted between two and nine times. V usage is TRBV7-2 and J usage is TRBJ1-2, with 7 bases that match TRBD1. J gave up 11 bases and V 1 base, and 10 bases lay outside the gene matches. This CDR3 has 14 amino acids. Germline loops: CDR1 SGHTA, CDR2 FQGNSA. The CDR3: CASSLEGGVSEYTF. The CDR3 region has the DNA TGTGCCAGCAGCTTAGAAGGGGGCGTCTCGGAGTACACCTTC.

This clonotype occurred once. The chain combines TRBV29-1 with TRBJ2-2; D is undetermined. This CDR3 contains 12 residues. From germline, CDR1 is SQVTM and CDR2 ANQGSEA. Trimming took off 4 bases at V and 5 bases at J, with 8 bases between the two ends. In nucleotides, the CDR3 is TGCAGCGTTGTCAGGTCAACCGGGGAGCTGTTTTTT. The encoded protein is CSVVRSTGELFF.